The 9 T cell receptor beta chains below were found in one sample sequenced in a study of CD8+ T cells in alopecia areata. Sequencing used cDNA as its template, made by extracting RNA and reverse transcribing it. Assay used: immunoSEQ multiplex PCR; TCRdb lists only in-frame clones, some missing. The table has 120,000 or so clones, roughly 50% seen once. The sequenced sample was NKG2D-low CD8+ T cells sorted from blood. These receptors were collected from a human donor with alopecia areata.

As DNA, the CDR3 is TGTGCCAGCAGCTGGGGGACAGGAGTAGAGGGCTACACCTTC. Protein product: CASSWGTGVEGYTF. The V gene is TRBV7-9, the J gene TRBJ1-2; 8 bases are a match to TRBD1. J gave up 8 bases and V 4 bases, and 9 bases lay outside the gene matches. In germline, CDR1 is SEHNR, CDR2 FQNEAQ (reference sequence). The CDR3 length is 14 residues.

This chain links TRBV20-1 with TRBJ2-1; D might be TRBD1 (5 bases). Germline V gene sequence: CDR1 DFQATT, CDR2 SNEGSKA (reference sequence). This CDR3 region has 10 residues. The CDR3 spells CTPRVGEQFF. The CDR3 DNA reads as TGCACCCCCAGGGTGGGTGAGCAGTTCTTC.

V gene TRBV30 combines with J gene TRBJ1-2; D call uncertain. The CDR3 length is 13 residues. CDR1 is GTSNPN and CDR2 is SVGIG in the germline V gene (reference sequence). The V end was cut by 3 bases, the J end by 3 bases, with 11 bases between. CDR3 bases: TGTGCCTGGAGCGTGGGATTAGACTATGGCTACACCTTC. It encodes CAWSVGLDYGYTF.

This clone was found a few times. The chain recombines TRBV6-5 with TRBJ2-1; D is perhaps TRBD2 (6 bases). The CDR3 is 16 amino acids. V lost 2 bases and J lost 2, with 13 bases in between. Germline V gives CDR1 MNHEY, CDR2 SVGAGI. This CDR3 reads CASSYGGAPAYNEQFF. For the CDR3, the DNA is TGTGCCAGCAGTTACGGAGGGGCGCCGGCCTACAATGAGCAGTTCTTC.

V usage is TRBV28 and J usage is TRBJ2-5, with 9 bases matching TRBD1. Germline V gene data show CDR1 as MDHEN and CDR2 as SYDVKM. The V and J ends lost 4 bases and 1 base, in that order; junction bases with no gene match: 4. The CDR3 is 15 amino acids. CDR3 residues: CASSWGQGFQETQYF. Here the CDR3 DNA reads TGTGCCAGCAGTTGGGGACAGGGATTCCAAGAGACCCAGTACTTC.

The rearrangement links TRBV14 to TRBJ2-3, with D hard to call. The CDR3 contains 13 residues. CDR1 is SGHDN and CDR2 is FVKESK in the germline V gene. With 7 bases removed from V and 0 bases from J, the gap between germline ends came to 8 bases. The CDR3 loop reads CASMSESTDTQYF. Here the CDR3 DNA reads TGTGCCAGCATGTCAGAGAGCACAGATACGCAGTATTTT. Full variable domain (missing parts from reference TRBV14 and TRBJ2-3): EAGVTQFPSHSVIEKGQTVTLRCDPISGHDNLYWYRRVMGKEIKFLLHFVKESKQDESGMPNNRFLAERTGGTYSTLKVQPAELEDSGVYFCASMSESTDTQYFGPGTRLTVL.

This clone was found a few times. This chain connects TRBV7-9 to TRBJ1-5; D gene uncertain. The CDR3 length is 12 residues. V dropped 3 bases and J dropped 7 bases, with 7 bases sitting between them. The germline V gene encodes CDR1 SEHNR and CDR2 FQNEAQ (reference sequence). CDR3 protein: CASSLGRQPQHF. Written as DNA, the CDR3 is TGTGCCAGCAGCTTGGGCCGGCAGCCCCAGCATTTT.

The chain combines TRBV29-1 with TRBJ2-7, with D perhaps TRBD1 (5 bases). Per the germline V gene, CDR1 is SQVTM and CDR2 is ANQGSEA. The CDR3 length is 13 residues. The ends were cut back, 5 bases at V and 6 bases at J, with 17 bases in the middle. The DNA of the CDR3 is TGCAGCGTTCTCGGCGACTTGGGGCGCGAGCAGTACTTC. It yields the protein CSVLGDLGREQYF.

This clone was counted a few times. The CDR3: CASSSPAQSTEAFF. The CDR3 bases are TGTGCCAGCAGTTCCCCTGCCCAATCCACTGAAGCTTTCTTT. This sequence joins TRBV27 and TRBJ1-1, with D hard to call. Germline CDR1 reads MNHEY; CDR2 reads SMNVEV (reference sequence). V was shortened by 4 bases and J by 4 bases, with 13 bases between the two germline ends. The CDR3 consists of 14 residues.